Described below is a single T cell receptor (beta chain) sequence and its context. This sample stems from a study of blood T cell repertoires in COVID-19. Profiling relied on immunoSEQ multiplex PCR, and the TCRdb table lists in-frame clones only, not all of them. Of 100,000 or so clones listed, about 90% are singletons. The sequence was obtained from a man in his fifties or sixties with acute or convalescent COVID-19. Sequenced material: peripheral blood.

This CDR3 reads CASSSDSPQYGELFF. CDR3 in DNA: TGCGCCAGCAGCTCCGACTCCCCCCAATACGGGGAGCTGTTTTTT. The V and J genes are TRBV5-1 and TRBJ2-2, with D unclear. The germline V gene has CDR1 SGHRS and CDR2 YFSETQ. There are 15 residues in the CDR3. Trimming pared 3 bases from V and 7 bases from J, leaving 16 bases between.